This T cell receptor (beta chain) is from a study of blood T cell repertoires in COVID-19. Study-wide background: The United States, Italy and Spain provided the acute and convalescent COVID-19 samples. In each case, the material was cDNA or gDNA derived from T cells, B-cell-depleted T cells, or PBMCs.

The CDR3 sequence is 17 residues long. CDR1 and CDR2 from the germline V gene are LGHDT and YNNKEL (reference sequence). V lost 1 base and J 0 bases, leaving 13 bases between the germline ends. Original processing methods: Estimates of nucleated cell counts were drawn from the amplification of reference gene primers. Sequencing used immunoSEQ multiplex PCR; TCRdb keeps in-frame clones, though not all of them. V and J calls and clone size are given by that table; D and trimming were obtained from the DNA. The sample comprises approximately 130,000 clones, about 83% of which are singletons, and about 2% rests with the top ten.

The TCR sequence derives from a woman aged 50 to 65 with acute or convalescent COVID-19. The chain carries TRBV3-1 (or the pseudogene TRBV3-2) and TRBJ1-3; possible D gene TRBD1, 6 bases. Sequencing input: peripheral blood. The CDR3 reads CASSQGTGGYSGNTIYF. As DNA, the CDR3 is TGTGCCAGCAGCCAAGGGACGGGGGGCTACTCTGGAAACACCATATATTTT.